A single sample gave rise to the 6 T cell receptor beta chains below, sequenced in a study of blood T cell repertoires in COVID-19. Sequencing was performed with immunoSEQ multiplex PCR; in TCRdb, only in-frame clones are kept and a portion is missing. The table records a few hundred thousand clones, over 75% of them present only once. The specimen sequenced was PBMCs or T cells enriched from blood (not recorded which). Receptors were obtained from a man aged 25 to 45 who had recovered from COVID-19.

The gene calls are TRBV11-2 and TRBJ1-6, with D possibly TRBD1 on 6 matching bases. The CDR3 has 18 amino acids. Germline V gene lookup returns CDR1 SGHAT and CDR2 FQNNGV. Between the trimmed V and J ends, which lost 1 base and 3 bases, there was a span of 16 bases. The CDR3 DNA follows: TGTGCCAGCAGCTTAGGGGGGGGGCGCCAACACTATAATTCACCCCTCCACTTT. It is translated as CASSLGGGRQHYNSPLHF. The full variable domain, in which reference TRBV11-2 and TRBJ1-6 provide the parts outside the CDR3, is EAGVAQSPRYKIIEKRQSVAFWCNPISGHATLYWYQQILGQGPKLLIQFQNNGVVDDSQLPKDRFSAERLKGVDSTLKIQPAKLEDSAVYLCASSLGGGRQHYNSPLHFGNGTRLTVT.

This chain links TRBV5-1 with TRBJ1-6; tentatively, D is TRBD1 (5 bases). CDR1 SGHRS and CDR2 YFSETQ come from the germline V gene. This CDR3 is built from 17 residues. Between the trimmed V and J ends, which lost 4 bases and 4 bases, there was a span of 18 bases. The CDR3 region is CASSGGVQGGYNSPLHF. DNA of the CDR3: TGCGCCAGCAGCGGAGGGGTCCAGGGTGGTTATAATTCACCCCTCCACTTT.

This clone was recorded only once. The rearrangement joins TRBV14 to TRBJ2-1, with D possibly TRBD2 on 5 matching bases. The ends were cut back, 1 base at V and 4 bases at J, with 14 bases in the middle. CDR1 and CDR2 (germline): SGHDN, FVKESK. The CDR3 length is 16 residues. The CDR3 loop reads CASSQGDYRGYNEQFF. The CDR3 nucleotides read TGTGCCAGCAGCCAAGGCGACTACCGAGGGTACAATGAGCAGTTCTTC.

This sequence joins TRBV7-9 and TRBJ2-2; 7 bases agree with TRBD1. The ends lost 5 bases at V and 1 base at J; junction bases unmatched: 4. Looked up from germline, CDR1 is SEHNR and CDR2 is FQNEAQ (reference sequence). There are 15 residues in the CDR3. The CDR3 sequence is CASSNGQENTGELFF. The CDR3 DNA sequence: TGTGCCAGCAGCAACGGACAGGAGAACACCGGGGAGCTGTTTTTT.

This clone was picked up a small number of times. CDR3 in DNA: TGTGCCAGCAGTTCCGTGAACACTGAAGCTTTCTTT. It translates to CASSSVNTEAFF. The rearrangement joins TRBV25-1 to TRBJ1-1; no firm D call. The V and J ends lost 5 bases and 0 bases respectively, with 4 bases between them. Germline CDR1 MGHDK, CDR2 SYGVNS. The CDR3 extends over 12 amino acids.

The chain employs TRBV5-6 and TRBJ2-5; TRBD2 is a possible D gene (5 bases). The germline V gene has CDR1 SGHDT and CDR2 YYEEEE. CDR3 length equals 13 residues. The V end was cut by 3 bases, the J end by 3 bases, with 9 bases between. The CDR3 bases are TGTGCCAGCAGCTCCGGGAACGAAGAGACCCAGTACTTC. Translating it yields CASSSGNEETQYF.